The sequence of this T cell receptor (beta chain) was determined in a study of control samples from healthy donors and cancer patients. This CDR3 is built from 15 residues. Germline loops: CDR1 SGHRS, CDR2 YFSETQ. After removal of 4 bases from V and 7 bases from J, the junction contained 13 bases not matched to a gene. The assay was immunoSEQ multiplex PCR, and TCRdb's table has in-frame clones only and misses some. The sample consists of about 170,000 clones, 90% to 95% of them appearing once. This clone was seen only once. Material: blood. The chain has TRBV5-1 and TRBJ1-2; 7 bases align to TRBD1. The TCR was taken from a woman in her twenties or thirties in good health. CDR3 sequence reads: CASSPVRQGGFGYTF. The DNA of the CDR3 is TGCGCCAGCAGCCCCGTGAGACAGGGAGGTTTTGGCTACACCTTC. Full variable domain (remainder filled in from reference TRBV5-1 and TRBJ1-2): KAGVTQTPRYLIKTRGQQVTLSCSPISGHRSVSWYQQTPGQGLQFLFEYFSETQRNKGNFPGRFSGRQFSNSRSEMNVSTLELGDSALYLCASSPVRQGGFGYTFGSGTRLTVV.